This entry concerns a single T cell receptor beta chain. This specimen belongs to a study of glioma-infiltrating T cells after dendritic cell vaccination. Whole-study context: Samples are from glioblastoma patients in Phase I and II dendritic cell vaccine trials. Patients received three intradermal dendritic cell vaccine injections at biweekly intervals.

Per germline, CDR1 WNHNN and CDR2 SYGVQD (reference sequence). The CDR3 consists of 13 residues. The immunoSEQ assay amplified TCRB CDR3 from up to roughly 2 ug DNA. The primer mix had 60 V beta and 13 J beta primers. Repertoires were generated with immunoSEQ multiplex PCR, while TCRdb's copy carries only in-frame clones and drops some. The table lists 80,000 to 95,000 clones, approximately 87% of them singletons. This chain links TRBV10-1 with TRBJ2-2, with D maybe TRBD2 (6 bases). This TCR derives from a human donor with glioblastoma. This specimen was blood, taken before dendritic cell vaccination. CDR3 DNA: TGCCGTGGCAATGGCGGGATGGCCGGGGAGCTGTTTTTT. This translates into CRGNGGMAGELFF.